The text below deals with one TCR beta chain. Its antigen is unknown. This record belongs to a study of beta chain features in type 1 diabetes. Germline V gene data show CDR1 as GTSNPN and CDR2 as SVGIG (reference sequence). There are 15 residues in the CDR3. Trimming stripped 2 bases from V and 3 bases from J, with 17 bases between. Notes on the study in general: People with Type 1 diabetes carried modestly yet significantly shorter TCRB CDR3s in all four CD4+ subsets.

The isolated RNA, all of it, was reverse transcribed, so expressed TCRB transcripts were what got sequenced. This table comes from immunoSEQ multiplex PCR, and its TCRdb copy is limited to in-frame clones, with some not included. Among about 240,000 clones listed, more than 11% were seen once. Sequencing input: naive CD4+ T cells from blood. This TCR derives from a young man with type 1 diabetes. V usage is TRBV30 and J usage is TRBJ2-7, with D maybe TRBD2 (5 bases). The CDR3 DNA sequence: TGTGCCTGGAGTTGCCCCCCGCGAGGGATCTACGAGCAGTACTTC. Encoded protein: CAWSCPPRGIYEQYF.